This T cell receptor beta chain was captured by sequencing in a study of shared clonotypes between healthy human individuals (dated by TCRdb to 2018 to 2020). Background for the entire study: The cohort included three men and a couple of women between 18 and 49 years of age. Per donor, three plates each were used for CD4 naive and CD4 memory, two for CD8 naive, and one for CD8 memory. Blood TCR repertoires of about 5 healthy adults were deeply sequenced to estimate repertoire size and the extent of clonotype sharing between individuals. To increase sequencing depth and limit assay-specific biases, TCR repertoire library preparation and sequencing were carried out by different laboratories using diverse techniques. Leukapheresis yielded between about 0.94 and 10 billion PBMCs per donor.

Trimming leaves V shorter by 4 bases and J shorter by 3 bases, with the junction holding 6 bases beyond the gene matches. Counted from cysteine to phenylalanine, this CDR3 has 15 amino acids. The retained sequence is limited to the CDR3, 45 bases, with the frame set at the first base. CDR1 and CDR2 are read off the germline V gene (reference sequence) as SEHNR and FQNEAQ. Notes on this clone: This clone's antigen is unknown. No base quality values were provided; no much bigger clone lies one nucleotide off.

Using the deep immunoSEQ assay, TCR CDR3 regions were amplified from genomic DNA by multiplex PCR. Extracted genomic DNA from each cell subset was distributed evenly across all wells of several immunoSEQ 96-well plates, and each plate was treated as a replicate. For sorted subsets, about 200 ng genomic DNA, equal to tens of thousands of T cell genomes, was loaded into each replicate PCR. Purified libraries were measured with a Qubit 3.0 fluorometer, size-checked on a Bioanalyzer 2100, and measured again with the KAPA Library Quantification kit. Every immunoSEQ 96-well plate was sequenced on a dedicated single-read 150-cycle Illumina NextSeq 550 flow cell. The paper's processing steps were these. Because only junctional sequences without quality scores were contained in the immunoSEQ output, filtering matching that applied to full-length reads could not be performed. To assign V/J genes and CDR3, sequences were annotated against IMGT germline references using PyIR, a Python wrapper for IgBLAST v1.9. Reads were removed for weak V/J assignments (E-value above 1e-6), missing CDR3, stop codons, out-of-frame junctions, or ambiguous translated residues. V3J clonotypes were defined by identical inferred V gene, J gene, and CDR3 amino acid sequence. Percentage overlap between repertoires was computed as shared unique clonotypes divided by the size of the smaller repertoire. Richness of each repertoire was evaluated using RTK rarefaction, the Chao1 estimator, and Recon v2.1 estimates of unobserved clonotypes. Generation probabilities for all TCRbeta clonotypes obtained by the gDNA method from a handful of donors were computed using OLGA. This immuneACCESS table, as held by TCRdb, lists in-frame sequences with V and J called but not all clones. Of the missing ones, under half trace to an unresolved V gene in checked studies; the others have no known cause. That table is the source of V, J and clone size, and D and trimming were worked out from the DNA. For this sample there are 2 million to 2.5 million clones; around 90% appear just once. 0.3% to 0.45% of the sample belongs to the ten largest clones.

The donors were healthy, HIV-negative adults with no recently reported acute infections or vaccinations. All donors were Caucasian adults living in Nashville, Tennessee, USA. CD4+ T cells were enriched by magnetic negative selection; naive cells were then positively selected on CD45RA, and the negative fraction formed the memory subset. Blood was obtained by leukapheresis, after which PBMCs were separated by Ficoll-Histopaque density gradient centrifugation and cryopreserved in liquid nitrogen vapor phase. Purity and quantity of every magnetically sorted T cell population were checked by analytical flow cytometry. Each sorted fraction had its genomic DNA isolated and then quantified by UV absorbance on a Nanodrop 2000c. Study-wide findings and limitations: Sharing across a few donors was observed for about 5% of naive CD4, under 4% of naive CD8, 2.3% of memory CD4, and around 0.4% of memory CD8 clonotypes. Rarefaction of sorted-subset datasets indicated incomplete sequencing despite the large sequencing depth. Sampling was restricted to blood, and TCR repertoires in tissues likely differ from the TCR repertoires found in blood. Because the study included only a small number of donors, the genetic and exposure-history diversity represented was limited. Compared with non-shared clonotypes, clonotypes shared by all four sorted-subset donors had higher generation probabilities. Pairwise subsampling led to the expectation that sequencing depth would affect the degree of clonotype sharing among donors. Larger estimated clonotype richness was generally found for naive subsets than for memory subsets.

This chain joins TRBV7-9 to TRBJ2-1, with TRBD1 identical over 7 junction bases. The TCR originated in a man between 18 and 35 years old in good health. Some clones in this sample may be carry-over from other donors' samples. Sequenced: naive CD4+ T cells from PBMCs. The sample's cell subset or site label is to be understood as: CD45RA+ positively selected. The nucleotide sequence is TGTGCCAGCAGCTCCCGACAGGGTCGCTACAATGAGCAGTTCTTC. This gives the protein CASSSRQGRYNEQFF.